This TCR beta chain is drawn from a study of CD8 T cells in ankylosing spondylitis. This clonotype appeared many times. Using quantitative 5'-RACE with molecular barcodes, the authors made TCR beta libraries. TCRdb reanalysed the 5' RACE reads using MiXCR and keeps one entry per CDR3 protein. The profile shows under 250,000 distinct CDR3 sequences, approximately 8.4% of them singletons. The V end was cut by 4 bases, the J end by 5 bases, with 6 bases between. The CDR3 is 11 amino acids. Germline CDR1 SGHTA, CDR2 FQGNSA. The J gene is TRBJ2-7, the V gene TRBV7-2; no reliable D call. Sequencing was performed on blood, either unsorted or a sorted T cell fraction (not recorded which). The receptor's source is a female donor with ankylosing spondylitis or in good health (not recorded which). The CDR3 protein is CASSSYNEQYF. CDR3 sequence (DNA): TGTGCCAGCAGCTCTTACAACGAGCAGTACTTC.